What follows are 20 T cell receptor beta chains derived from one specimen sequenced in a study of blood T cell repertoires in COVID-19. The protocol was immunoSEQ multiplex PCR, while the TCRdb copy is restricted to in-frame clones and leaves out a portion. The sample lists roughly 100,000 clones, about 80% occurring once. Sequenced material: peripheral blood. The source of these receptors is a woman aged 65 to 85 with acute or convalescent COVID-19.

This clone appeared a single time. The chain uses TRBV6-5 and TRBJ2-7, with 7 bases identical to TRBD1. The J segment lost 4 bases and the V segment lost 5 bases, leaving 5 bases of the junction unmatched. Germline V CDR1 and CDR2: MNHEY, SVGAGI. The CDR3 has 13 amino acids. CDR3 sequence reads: CASSLDRAYEQYF. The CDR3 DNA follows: TGTGCCAGCAGTCTCGACAGGGCGTACGAGCAGTACTTC.

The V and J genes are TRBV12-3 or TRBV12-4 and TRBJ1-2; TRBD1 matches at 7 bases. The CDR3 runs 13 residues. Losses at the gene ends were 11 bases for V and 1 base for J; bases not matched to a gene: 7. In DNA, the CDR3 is TGTGCCGTAGGGGGGACAGTTAACTATGGCTACACCTTC. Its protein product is CAVGGTVNYGYTF.

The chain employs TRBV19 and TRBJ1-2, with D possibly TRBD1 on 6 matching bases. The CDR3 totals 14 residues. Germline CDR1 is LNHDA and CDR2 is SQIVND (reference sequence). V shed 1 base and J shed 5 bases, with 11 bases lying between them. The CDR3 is CASSIAPGEYGYTF. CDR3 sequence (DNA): TGTGCCAGTAGTATAGCGCCAGGGGAATATGGCTACACCTTC.

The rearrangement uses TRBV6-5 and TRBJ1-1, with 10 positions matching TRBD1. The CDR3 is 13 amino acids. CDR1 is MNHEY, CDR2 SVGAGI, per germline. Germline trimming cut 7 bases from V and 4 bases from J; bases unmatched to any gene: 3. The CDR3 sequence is CASNWDRGTEAFF. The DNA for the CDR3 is TGTGCCAGCAACTGGGACAGGGGCACTGAAGCTTTCTTT.

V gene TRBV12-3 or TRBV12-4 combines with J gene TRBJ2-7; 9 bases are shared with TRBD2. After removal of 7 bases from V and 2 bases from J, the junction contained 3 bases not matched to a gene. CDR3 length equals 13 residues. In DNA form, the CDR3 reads TGTGCCAGCAAGCGGGGGGATGCCTACGAGCAGTACTTC. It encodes CASKRGDAYEQYF.

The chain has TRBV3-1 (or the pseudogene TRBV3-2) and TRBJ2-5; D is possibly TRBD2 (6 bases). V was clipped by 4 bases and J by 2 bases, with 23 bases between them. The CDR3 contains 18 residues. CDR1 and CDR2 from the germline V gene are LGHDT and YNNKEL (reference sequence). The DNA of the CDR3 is TGTGCCAGCAGCCTCCAGTCCCGTACTAGCTGGATTCAAGAGACCCAGTACTTC. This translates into CASSLQSRTSWIQETQYF.

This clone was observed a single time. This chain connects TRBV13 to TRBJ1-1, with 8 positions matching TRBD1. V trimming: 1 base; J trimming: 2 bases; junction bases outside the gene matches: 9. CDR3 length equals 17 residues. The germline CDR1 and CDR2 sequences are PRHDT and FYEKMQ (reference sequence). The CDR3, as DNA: TGTGCCAGCAGCTTAGTATTGGGCAGGGGGCAAAACACTGAAGCTTTCTTT. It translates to CASSLVLGRGQNTEAFF.

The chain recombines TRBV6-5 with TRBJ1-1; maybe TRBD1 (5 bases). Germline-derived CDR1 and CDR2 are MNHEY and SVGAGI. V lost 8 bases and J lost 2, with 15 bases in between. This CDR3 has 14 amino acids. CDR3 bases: TGTGCCAGCGATAGGCAGGGTAGTAACACTGAAGCTTTCTTT. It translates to CASDRQGSNTEAFF.

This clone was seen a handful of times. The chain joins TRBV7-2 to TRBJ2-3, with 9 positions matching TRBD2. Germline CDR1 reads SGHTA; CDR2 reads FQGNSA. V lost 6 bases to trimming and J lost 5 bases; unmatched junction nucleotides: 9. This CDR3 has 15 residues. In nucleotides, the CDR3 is TGTGCCAGCAGTATTAGCGGGGGAGAAGGAGATACGCAGTATTTT. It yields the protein CASSISGGEGDTQYF.

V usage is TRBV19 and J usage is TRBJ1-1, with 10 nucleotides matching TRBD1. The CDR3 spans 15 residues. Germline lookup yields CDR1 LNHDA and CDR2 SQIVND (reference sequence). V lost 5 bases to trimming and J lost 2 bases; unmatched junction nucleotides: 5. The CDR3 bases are TGTGCCAGTAGTGAAGGGACAGGGGATAACACTGAAGCTTTCTTT. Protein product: CASSEGTGDNTEAFF.

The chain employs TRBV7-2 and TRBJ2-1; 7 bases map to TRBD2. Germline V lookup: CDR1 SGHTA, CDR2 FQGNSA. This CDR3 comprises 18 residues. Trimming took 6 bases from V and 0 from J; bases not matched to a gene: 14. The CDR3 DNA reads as TGTGCCAGCAGTTCCCGGGGGGTTGGGGGGATCTCCTACAATGAGCAGTTCTTC. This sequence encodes CASSSRGVGGISYNEQFF.

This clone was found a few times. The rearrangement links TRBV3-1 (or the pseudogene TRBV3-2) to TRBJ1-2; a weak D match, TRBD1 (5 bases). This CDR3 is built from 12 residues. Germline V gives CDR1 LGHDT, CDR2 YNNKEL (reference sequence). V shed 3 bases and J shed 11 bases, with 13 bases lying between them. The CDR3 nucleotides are TGTGCCAGCAGCCATGCGGACACCAGTTACACCTTC. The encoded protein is CASSHADTSYTF.

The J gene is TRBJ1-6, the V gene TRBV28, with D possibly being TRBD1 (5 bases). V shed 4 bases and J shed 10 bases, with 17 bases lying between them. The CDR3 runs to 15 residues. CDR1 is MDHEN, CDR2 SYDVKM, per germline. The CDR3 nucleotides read TGTGCCAGCAGTTCCCGGGGGGGAATCTCATCACCCCTCCACTTT. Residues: CASSSRGGISSPLHF.

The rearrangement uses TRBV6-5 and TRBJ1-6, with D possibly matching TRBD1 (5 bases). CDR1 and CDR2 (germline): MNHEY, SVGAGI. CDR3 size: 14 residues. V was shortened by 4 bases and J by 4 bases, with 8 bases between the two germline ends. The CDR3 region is CASSSQDYNSPLHF. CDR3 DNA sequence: TGTGCCAGCAGTTCACAGGATTATAATTCACCCCTCCACTTT.

CDR3 residues: CASSPGGGNTIYF. The CDR3 DNA reads as TGTGCCAGCAGCCCTGGGGGGGGAAACACCATATATTTT. The chain couples TRBV7-7 to TRBJ1-3; TRBD1 is a possible D gene (5 bases). The CDR3 extends over 13 amino acids. The germline gives CDR1 SSHAT, CDR2 FNYEAQ (reference sequence). Trimming took off 5 bases at V and 4 bases at J, with 9 bases between the two ends.

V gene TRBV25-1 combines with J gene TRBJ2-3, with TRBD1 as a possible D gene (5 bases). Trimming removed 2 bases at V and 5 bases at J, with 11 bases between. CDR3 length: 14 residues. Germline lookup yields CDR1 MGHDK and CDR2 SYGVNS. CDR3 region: CASSEAGFRDTQYF. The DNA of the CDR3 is TGTGCCAGCAGTGAAGCAGGGTTCAGAGATACGCAGTATTTT.

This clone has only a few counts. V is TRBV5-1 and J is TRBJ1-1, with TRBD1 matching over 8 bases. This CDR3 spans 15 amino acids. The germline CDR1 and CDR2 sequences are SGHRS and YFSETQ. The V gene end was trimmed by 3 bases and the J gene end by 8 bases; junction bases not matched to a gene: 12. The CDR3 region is CASSSGQGGGLEAFF. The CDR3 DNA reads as TGCGCCAGCAGCTCAGGACAGGGCGGTGGTTTGGAAGCTTTCTTT.

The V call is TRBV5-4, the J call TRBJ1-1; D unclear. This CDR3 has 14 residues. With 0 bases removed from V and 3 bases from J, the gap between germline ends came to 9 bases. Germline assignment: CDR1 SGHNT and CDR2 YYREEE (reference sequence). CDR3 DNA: TGTGCCAGCAGCTTGGTACACCGGGACACTGAAGCTTTCTTT. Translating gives CASSLVHRDTEAFF.

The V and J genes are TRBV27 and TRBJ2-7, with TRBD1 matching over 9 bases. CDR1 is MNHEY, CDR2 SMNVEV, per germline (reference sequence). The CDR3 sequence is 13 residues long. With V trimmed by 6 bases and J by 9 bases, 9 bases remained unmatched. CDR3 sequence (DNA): TGTGCCAGCAGGACGGACAGGGGCCGGGTGCAGTACTTC. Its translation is CASRTDRGRVQYF.

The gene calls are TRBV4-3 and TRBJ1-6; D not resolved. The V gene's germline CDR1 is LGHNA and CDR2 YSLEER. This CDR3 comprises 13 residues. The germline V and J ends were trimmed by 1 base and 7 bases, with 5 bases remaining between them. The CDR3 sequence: CASSQVQNSPLHF. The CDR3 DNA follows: TGCGCCAGCAGCCAAGTTCAGAATTCACCCCTCCACTTT.